The T cell receptor beta chain under discussion was sequenced for a study of blood T cell repertoires in COVID-19. On the study more broadly: Material from acute and convalescent COVID-19 was sourced from the United States, Italy and Spain.

The CDR3 spans 13 residues. Trimming left V 5 bases short and J 4 bases short, with 11 bases between. Here immunoSEQ multiplex PCR was the method, and the copy in TCRdb shows in-frame clones only, minus some. The sample lists roughly 30,000 clones, around 82% occurring once. The clonotype originates from an elderly man with active COVID-19. Material for sequencing was peripheral blood. The chain recombines TRBV12-3 or TRBV12-4 with TRBJ1-1, with D possibly being TRBD1 (6 bases). CDR3 DNA sequence: TGTGCCAGCAGTCACAGGGTAGGCACTGAAGCTTTCTTT. Encoded protein: CASSHRVGTEAFF.